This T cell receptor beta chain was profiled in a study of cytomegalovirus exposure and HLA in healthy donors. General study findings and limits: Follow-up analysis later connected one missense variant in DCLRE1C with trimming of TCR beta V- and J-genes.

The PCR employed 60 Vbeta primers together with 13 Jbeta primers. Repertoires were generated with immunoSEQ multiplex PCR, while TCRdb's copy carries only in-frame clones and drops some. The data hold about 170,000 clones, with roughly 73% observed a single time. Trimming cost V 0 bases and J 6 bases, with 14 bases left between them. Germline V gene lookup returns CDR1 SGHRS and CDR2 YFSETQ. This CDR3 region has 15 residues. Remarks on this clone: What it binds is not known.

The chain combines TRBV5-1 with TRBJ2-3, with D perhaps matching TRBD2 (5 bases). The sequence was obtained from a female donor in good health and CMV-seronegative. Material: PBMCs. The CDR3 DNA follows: TGCGCCAGCAGCTTGGTGGCGGGCCGTGGGGATACGCAGTATTTT. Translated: CASSLVAGRGDTQYF.